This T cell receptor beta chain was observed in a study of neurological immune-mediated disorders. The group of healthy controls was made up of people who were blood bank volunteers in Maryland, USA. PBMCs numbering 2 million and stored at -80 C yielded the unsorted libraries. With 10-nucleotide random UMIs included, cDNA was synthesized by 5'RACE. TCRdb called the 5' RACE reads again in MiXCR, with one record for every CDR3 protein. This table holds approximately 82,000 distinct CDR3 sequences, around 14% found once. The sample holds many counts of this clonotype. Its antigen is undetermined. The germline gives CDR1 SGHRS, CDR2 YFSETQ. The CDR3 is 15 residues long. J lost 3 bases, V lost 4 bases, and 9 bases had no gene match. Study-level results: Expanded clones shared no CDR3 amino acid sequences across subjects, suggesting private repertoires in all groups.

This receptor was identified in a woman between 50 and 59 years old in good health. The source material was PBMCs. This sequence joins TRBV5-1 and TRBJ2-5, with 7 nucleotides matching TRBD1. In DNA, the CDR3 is TGCGCCAGCAGCGAGGGACAGCTTGGGGAAGAGACCCAGTACTTC. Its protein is CASSEGQLGEETQYF.